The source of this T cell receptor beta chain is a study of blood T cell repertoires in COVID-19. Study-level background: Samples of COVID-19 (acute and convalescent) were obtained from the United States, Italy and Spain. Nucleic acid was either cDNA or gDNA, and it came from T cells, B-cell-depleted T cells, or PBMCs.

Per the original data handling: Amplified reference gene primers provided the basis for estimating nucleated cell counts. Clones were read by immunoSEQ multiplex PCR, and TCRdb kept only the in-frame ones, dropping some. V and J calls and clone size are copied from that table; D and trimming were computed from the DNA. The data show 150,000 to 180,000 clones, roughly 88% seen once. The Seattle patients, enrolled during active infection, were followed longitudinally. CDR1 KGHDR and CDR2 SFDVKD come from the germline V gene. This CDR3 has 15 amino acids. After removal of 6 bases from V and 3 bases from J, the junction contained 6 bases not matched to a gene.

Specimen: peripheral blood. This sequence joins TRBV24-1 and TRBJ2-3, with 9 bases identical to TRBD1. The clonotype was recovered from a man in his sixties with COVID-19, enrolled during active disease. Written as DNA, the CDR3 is TGTGCCACCAGTAACACACAGGGGGCAACAGATACGCAGTATTTT. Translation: CATSNTQGATDTQYF.